Each of the 3 T cell receptor beta chains below was sequenced from the same sample in a study of post-analysis software for immune sequencing data (dated by TCRdb to between 2014 and 2017). Here is what the overall study found, with its caveats: A handful of TRBV segments, including TRBV5-6, TRBV5-1 and TRBV20-1, were significantly more frequent in patients than controls.

Their antigens remain unidentified. The library was generated by PCR. The sequencing machine was an Illumina HiSeq 2500. To reduce PCR and sequencing biases, unique molecular identifiers were built into the TCR beta cDNA libraries. The public reads were reprocessed in TCRdb via fastp at Q25 and MiXCR, keeping in-frame beta chains. One record per CDR3 amino acid sequence lists the most common genes and DNA. The sample data list hundreds of thousands of distinct CDR3 sequences, and more than 50% of these were observed just once. The top ten clonotypes cover roughly 12% of the sample. Sequenced sample: blood. The receptors originated from a girl aged 2 to 9 with multiple sclerosis.

The chain carries TRBV12-3 or TRBV12-4 and TRBJ2-4, with 9 bases that match TRBD1. This CDR3 is built from 14 residues. Trimming cost V 6 bases and J 10 bases; bases outside gene matches: 10. CDR3 loop: CASSLRGTGTIQYF. CDR3 DNA: TGTGCCAGCAGCCTACGTGGGACAGGGACTATTCAGTACTTC.

V usage is TRBV4-3 and J usage is TRBJ2-3; tentatively, D is TRBD1 (5 bases). Germline CDR1 reads LGHNA; CDR2 reads YSLEER. Trimming left V 1 base short and J 0 bases short, with 17 bases between. The CDR3 runs to 18 residues. This chain's CDR3 is CASSQVFEIGASTDTQYF. The CDR3 bases are TGCGCCAGCAGCCAAGTATTCGAGATAGGGGCGAGCACAGATACGCAGTATTTT.

The genes are TRBV6-2 or TRBV6-3 and TRBJ1-4; TRBD1 might be the D (6 bases). The germline V and J ends were trimmed by 5 bases and 5 bases, with 15 bases remaining between them. The germline CDR1 and CDR2 sequences are MNHEY and SVGEGT. CDR3 size: 15 residues. The CDR3 DNA is TGTGCCAGCAGTGCTCCGGGGGCTCAAAATGAAAAACTGTTTTTT. Translating it yields CASSAPGAQNEKLFF.